The sample holds a few counts of the clone carrying this T cell receptor (beta chain). No antigen is known for it. The V segment lost 6 bases and the J segment 10 bases; nucleotides outside the gene matches: 15. The CDR3 length is 16 residues. CDR1 is KGHSH and CDR2 is LQKENI in the germline V gene. TCRdb reprocessed the RACE reads with MiXCR, giving one entry per CDR3 protein. The data contain about 82,000 distinct CDR3 sequences, more than 10% of them singletons. The time point here: patch test 3, about 24 weeks after DPC sensitization. Treatment given: therapeutic diphenylcyclopropenone sensitization with weekly scalp DPC. This sample was included in a study of human T cells and chemical hapten exposure. Overall study: Patients, a majority of them female, were diagnosed with alopecia areata, totalis or universalis.

Study results and caveats: Compared to controls, expanded TCRs made significantly more large clusters of similar CDR3s.

The chain joins TRBV18 to TRBJ2-1; TRBD2 agrees at 10 bases. Sequenced here: whole blood, sampled in connection with sensitization to the hapten diphenylcyclopropenone (DPC). This sequence was found in a woman in her 50s with alopecia areata. Some clones in this sample may be carry-over from other donors' samples. CDR3 coding DNA: TGTGCCAGCTCCTCCCACCATAGGCCTAGCGGGGGAGAGCAGTTCTTC. This gives the protein CASSSHHRPSGGEQFF.